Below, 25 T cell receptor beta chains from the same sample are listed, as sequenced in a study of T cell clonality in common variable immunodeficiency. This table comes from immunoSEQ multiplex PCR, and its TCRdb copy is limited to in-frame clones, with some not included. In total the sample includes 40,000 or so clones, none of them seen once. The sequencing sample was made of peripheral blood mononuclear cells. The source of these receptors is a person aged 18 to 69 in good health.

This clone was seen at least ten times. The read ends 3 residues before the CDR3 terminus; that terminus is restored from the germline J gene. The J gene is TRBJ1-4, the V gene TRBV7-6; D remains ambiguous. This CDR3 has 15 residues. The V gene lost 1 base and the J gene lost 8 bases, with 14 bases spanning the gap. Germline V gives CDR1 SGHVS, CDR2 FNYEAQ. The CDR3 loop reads CASSLGAGMREKLFF. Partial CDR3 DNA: TGTGCCAGCAGCTTAGGGGCAGGAATGAGAGAAAAA.

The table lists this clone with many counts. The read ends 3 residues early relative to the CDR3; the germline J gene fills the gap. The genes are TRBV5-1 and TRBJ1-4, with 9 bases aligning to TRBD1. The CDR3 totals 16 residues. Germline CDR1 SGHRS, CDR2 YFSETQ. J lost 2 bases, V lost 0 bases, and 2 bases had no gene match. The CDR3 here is CASSLGDRGTNEKLFF. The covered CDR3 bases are TGCGCCAGCAGCTTGGGTGACAGGGGGACTAATGAAAAA. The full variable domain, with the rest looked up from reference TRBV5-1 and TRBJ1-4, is KAGVTQTPRYLIKTRGQQVTLSCSPISGHRSVSWYQQTPGQGLQFLFEYFSETQRNKGNFPGRFSGRQFSNSRSEMNVSTLELGDSALYLCASSLGDRGTNEKLFFGSGTQLSVL.

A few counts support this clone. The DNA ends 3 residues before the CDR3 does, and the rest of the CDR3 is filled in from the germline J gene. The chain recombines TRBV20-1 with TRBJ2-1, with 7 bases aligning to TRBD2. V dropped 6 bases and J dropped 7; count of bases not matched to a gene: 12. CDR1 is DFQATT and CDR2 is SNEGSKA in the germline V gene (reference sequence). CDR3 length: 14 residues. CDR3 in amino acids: CSATSAGAGNEQFF. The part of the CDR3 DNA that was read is TGCAGTGCCACATCCGCGGGAGCGGGAAATGAG.

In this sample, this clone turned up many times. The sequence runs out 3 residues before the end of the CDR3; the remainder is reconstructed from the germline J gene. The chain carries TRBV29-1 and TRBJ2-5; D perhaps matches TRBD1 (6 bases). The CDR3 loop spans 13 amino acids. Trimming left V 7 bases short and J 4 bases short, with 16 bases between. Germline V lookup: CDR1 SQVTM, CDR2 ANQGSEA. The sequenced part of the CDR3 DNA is TGCAGCGCATCTCCAGGGGCGTCAGAGACC. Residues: CSASPGASET. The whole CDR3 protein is CSASPGASETQYF.

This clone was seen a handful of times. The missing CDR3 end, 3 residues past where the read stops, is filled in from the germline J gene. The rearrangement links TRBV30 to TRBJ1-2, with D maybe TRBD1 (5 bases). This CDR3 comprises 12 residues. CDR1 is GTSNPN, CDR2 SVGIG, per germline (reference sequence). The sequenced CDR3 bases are TGTGCCTGGACATCGGGGACTAGGGAC. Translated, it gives CAWTSGTRD. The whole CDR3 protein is CAWTSGTRDYTF.

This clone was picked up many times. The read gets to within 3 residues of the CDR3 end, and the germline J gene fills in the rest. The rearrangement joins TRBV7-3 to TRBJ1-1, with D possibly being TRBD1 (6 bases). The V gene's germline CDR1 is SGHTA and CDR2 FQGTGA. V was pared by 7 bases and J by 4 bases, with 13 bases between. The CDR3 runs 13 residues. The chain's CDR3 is CASTTGQTTEAFF. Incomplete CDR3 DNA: TGTGCCAGCACCACAGGGCAGACCACTGAA.

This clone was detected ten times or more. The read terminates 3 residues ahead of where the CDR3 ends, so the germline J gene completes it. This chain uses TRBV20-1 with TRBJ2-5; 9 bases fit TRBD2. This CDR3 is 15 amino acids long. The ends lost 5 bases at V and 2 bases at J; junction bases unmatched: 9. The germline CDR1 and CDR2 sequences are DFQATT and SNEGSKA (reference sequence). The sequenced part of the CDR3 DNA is TGCAGTGCTCCCGACTTGACTAGCGGTCAAGAGACC. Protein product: CSAPDLTSGQET. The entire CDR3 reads CSAPDLTSGQETQYF.

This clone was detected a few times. The sequenced CDR3 bases are TGCGCCAGCATGGGACTAGCGGGAGTACGGGGAGAGACG. Translating it yields CASMGLAGVRGET. The entire CDR3 is CASMGLAGVRGETQYF. This chain links TRBV10-2 with TRBJ2-3, with 14 nucleotides matching TRBD2. The CDR3 goes on 3 residues after the read ends, and that part is filled in from the germline J gene. This CDR3 comprises 16 residues. Germline-derived CDR1 and CDR2 are WSHSY and SAAADI.

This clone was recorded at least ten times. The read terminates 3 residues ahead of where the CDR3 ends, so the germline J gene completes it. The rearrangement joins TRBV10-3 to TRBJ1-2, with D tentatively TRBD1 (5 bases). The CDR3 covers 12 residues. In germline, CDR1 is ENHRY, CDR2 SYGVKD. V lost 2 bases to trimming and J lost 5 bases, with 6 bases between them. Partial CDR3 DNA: TGTGCCATCAGTGAGGACAGATATGGC. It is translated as CAISEDRYG. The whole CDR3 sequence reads CAISEDRYGYTF.

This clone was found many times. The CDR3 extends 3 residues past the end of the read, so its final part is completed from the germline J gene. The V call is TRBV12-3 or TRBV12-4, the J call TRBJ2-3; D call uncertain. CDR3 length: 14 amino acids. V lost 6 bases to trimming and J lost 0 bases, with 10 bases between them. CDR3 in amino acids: CASSPPVSTDTQYF. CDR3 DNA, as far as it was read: TGTGCCAGCAGCCCTCCCGTAAGCACAGATACG.

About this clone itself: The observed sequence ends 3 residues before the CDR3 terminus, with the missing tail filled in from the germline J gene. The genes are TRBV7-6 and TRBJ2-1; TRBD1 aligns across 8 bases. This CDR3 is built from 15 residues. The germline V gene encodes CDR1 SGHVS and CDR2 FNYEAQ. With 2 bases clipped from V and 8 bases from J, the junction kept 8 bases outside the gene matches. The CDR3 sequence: CASSLQGALGDEQFF. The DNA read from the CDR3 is TGTGCCAGCAGCTTACAGGGGGCGCTGGGCGATGAG.

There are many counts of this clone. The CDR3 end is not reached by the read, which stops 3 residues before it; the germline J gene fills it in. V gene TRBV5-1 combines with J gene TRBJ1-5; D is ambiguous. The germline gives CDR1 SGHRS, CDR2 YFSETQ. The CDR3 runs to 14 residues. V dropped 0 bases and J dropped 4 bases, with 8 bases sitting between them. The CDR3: CASSLGTGNQPQHF. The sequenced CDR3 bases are TGCGCCAGCAGCTTGGGGACGGGGAATCAGCCC.

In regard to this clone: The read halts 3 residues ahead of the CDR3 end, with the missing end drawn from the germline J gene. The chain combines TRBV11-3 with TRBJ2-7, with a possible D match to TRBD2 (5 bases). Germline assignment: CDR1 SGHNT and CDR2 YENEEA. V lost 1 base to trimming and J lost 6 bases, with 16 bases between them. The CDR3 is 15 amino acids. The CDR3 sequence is CASSLGGWSTGEQYF. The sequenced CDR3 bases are TGTGCCAGCAGCTTAGGAGGGTGGAGTACTGGCGAG.

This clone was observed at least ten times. The part of the CDR3 DNA that was read is TGTGCCAGCAGCTCAGACATGTCAAATGGCTCACCC. This codes for CASSSDMSNGSP. The CDR3 in its entirety is CASSSDMSNGSPLHF. The rearrangement uses TRBV13 and TRBJ1-6; D remains unclear. The read terminates 3 residues before the CDR3 end, so the remaining end is supplied by the germline J gene. Germline assignment: CDR1 PRHDT and CDR2 FYEKMQ (reference sequence). Trimming stripped 4 bases from V and 10 bases from J, with 17 bases between. This CDR3 comprises 15 residues.

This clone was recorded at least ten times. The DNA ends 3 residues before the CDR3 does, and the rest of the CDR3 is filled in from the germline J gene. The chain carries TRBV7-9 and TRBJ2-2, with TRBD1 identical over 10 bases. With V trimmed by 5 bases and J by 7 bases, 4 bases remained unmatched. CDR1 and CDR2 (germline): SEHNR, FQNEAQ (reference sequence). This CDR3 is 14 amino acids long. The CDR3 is CASSETGGHGELFF. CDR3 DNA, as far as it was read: TGTGCCAGCAGCGAGACAGGGGGCCACGGGGAG.

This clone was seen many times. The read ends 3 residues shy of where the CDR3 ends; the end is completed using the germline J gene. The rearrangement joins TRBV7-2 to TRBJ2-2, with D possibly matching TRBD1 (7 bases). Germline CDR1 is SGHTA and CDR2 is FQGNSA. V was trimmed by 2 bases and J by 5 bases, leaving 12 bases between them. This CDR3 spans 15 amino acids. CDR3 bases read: TGTGCCAGCAGCTTAACTCAGGGGGGAACCGGGGAG. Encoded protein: CASSLTQGGTGE. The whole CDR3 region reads CASSLTQGGTGELFF. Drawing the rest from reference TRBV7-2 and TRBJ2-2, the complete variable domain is GAGVSQSPSNKVTEKGKDVELRCDPISGHTALYWYRQSLGQGLEFLIYFQGNSAPDKSGLPSDRFSAERTGGSVSTLTIQRTQQEDSAVYLCASSLTQGGTGELFFGEGSRLTVL.

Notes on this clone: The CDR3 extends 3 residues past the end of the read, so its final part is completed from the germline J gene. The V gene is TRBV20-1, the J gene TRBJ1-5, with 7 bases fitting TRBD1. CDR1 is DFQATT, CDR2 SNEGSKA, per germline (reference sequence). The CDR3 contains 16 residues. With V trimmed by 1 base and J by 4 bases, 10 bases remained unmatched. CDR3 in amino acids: CSARVGGGDRNQPQHF. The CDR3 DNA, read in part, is TGCAGTGCTAGAGTGGGAGGGGGCGATAGGAATCAGCCC.

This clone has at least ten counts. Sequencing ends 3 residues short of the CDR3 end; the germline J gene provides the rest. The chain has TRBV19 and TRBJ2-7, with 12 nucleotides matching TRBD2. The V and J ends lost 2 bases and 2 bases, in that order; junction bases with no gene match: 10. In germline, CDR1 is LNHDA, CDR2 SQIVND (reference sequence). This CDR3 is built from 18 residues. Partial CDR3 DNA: TGTGCCAGTAGTATACCCCCCCTCGGACTAGCGGGAACCTACGAG. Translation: CASSIPPLGLAGTYE. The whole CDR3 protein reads CASSIPPLGLAGTYEQYF.

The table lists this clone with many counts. CDR3 in amino acids: CASSLFSRDNEQFF. The DNA read from the CDR3 is TGTGCCAGCAGCTTGTTCAGCAGGGACAATGAG. This sequence joins TRBV5-5 and TRBJ2-1; a possible D gene is TRBD1 (5 bases). The read falls 3 residues short of the CDR3 end, and the missing part is taken from the germline J gene. Trimming left V 1 base short and J 5 bases short, with 10 bases between. The CDR3 length is 14 residues. CDR1 SGHKS and CDR2 YYEKEE come from the germline V gene (reference sequence).

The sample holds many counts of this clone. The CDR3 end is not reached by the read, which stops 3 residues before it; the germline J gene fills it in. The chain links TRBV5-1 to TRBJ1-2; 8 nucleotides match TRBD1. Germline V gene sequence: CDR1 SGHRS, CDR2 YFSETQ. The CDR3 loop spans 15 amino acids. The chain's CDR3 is CASSSQGQGSIGYTF. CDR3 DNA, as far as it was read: TGCGCCAGCAGCTCCCAAGGACAGGGTTCGATCGGC.

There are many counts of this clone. The sequenced CDR3 bases are TGTGCCAGCAGATTGACAGGGAAAGGCAATCAGCCC. Translated, it gives CASRLTGKGNQP. The CDR3 in full is CASRLTGKGNQPQHF. The chain uses TRBV5-8 and TRBJ1-5; 7 nucleotides agree with TRBD1. The read halts 3 residues ahead of the CDR3 end, with the missing end drawn from the germline J gene. Germline assignment: CDR1 SGHTS and CDR2 YDEGEE. The V and J ends lost 5 bases and 2 bases, in that order; junction bases with no gene match: 7. The CDR3 spans 15 residues.

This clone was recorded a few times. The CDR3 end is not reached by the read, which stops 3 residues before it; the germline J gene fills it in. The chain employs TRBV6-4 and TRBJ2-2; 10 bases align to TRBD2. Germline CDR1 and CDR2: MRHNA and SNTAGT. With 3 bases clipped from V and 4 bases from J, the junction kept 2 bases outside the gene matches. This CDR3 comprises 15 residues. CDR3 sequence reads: CASSDGLAATGELFF. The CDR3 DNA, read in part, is TGTGCCAGCAGTGATGGACTAGCGGCCACCGGGGAG.

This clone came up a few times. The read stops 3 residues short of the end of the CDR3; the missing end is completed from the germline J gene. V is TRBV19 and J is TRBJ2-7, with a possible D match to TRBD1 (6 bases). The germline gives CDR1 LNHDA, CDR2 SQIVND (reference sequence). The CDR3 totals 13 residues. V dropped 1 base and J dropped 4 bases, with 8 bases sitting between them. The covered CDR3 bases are TGTGCCAGTAGTATAGCAGGGGTGTACGAG. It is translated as CASSIAGVYE. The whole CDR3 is CASSIAGVYEQYF.

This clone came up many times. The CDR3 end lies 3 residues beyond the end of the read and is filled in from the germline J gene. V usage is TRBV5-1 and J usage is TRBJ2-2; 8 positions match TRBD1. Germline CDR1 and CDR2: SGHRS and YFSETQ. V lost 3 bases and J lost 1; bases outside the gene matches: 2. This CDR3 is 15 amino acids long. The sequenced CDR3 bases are TGCGCCAGCAGCTGGGGGACAGGGAACACCGGGGAG. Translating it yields CASSWGTGNTGE. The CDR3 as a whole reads CASSWGTGNTGELFF. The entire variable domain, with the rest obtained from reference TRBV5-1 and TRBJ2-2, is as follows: KAGVTQTPRYLIKTRGQQVTLSCSPISGHRSVSWYQQTPGQGLQFLFEYFSETQRNKGNFPGRFSGRQFSNSRSEMNVSTLELGDSALYLCASSWGTGNTGELFFGEGSRLTVL.

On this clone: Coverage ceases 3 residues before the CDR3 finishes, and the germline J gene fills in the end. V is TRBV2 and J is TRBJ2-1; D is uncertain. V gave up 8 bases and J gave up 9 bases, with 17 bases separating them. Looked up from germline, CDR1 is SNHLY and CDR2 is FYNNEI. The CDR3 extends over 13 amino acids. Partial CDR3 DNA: TGTGCCAGCCTATACGCGGAATTAGGTGAG. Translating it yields CASLYAELGE. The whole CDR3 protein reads CASLYAELGEQFF.